A single T cell receptor beta chain is shown here with its context. This specimen comes from a study of blood T cell repertoires in COVID-19. In the authors' workflow: Quantification of nucleated cells was approximated via reference gene primer amplification. Some clones are missing from TCRdb's copy, which holds only in-frame ones; the method was immunoSEQ multiplex PCR. V, J and clone size reflect that table, while D and trimming were determined from the DNA. The sample records approximately 230,000 clones, about 85% being singletons. The V end was cut by 3 bases, the J end by 6 bases, with 16 bases between. The CDR3 totals 14 residues. Germline-derived CDR1 and CDR2 are SGHNT and YYREEE (reference sequence).

The chain joins TRBV5-4 to TRBJ2-7; TRBD1 is a possible D gene (6 bases). Sequencing was performed on PBMCs or T cells enriched from blood (not recorded which). This TCR derives from a woman aged 25 to 39 with acute COVID-19. The CDR3 region has the DNA TGTGCCAGCAGCTCGGGTTCGGGCAGGGGCGAGCAGTACTTC. Its translation is CASSSGSGRGEQYF.